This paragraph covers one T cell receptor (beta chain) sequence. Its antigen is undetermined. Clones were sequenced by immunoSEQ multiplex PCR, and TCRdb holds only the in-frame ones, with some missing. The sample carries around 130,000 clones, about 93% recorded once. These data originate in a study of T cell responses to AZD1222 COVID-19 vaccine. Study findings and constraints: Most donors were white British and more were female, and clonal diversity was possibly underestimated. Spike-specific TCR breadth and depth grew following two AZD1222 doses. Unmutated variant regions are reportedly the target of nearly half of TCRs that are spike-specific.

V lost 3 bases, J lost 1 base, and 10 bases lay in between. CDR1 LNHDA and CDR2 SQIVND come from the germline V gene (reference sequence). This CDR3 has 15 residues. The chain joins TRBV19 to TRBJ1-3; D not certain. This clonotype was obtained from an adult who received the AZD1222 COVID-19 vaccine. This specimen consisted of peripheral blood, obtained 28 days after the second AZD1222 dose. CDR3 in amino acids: CASSINGNSGNTIYF. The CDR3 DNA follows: TGTGCCAGTAGTATTAACGGCAATTCTGGAAACACCATATATTTT.